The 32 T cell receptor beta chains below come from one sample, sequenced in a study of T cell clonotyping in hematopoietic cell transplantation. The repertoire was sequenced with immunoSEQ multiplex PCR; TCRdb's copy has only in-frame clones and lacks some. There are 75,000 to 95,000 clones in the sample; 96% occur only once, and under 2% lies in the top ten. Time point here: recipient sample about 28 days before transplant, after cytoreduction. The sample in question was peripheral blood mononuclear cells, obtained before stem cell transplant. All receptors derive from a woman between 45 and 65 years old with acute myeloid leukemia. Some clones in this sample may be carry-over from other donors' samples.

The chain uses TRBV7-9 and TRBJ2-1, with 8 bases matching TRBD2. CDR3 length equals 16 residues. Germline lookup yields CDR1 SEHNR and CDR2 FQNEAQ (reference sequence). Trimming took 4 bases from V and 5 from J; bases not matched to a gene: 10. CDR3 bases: TGTGCCAGCAGCTCGCTGGGGACTAGGGTCGACAATGAGCAGTTCTTC. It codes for CASSSLGTRVDNEQFF.

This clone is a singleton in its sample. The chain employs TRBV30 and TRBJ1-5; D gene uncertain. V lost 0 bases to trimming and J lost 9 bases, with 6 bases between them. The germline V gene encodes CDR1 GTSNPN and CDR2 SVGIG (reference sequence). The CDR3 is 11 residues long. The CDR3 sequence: CAWSVGGPQHF. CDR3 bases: TGTGCCTGGAGTGTAGGCGGGCCCCAGCATTTT.

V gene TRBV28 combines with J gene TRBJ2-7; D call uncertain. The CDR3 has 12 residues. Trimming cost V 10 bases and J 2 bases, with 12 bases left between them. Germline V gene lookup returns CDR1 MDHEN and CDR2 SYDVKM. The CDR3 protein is CAIANRAYEQYF. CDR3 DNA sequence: TGTGCCATCGCGAACAGAGCCTACGAGCAGTACTTC.

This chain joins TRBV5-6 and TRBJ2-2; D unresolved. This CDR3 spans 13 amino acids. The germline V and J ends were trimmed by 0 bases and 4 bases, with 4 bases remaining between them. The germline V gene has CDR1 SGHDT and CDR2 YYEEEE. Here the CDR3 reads CASSLGSTGELFF. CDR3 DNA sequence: TGTGCCAGCAGCTTGGGGAGCACCGGGGAGCTGTTTTTT. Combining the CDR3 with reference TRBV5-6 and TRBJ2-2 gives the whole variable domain DAGVTQSPTHLIKTRGQQVTLRCSPKSGHDTVSWYQQALGQGPQFIFQYYEEEERQRGNFPDRFSGHQFPNYSSELNVNALLLGDSALYLCASSLGSTGELFFGEGSRLTVL.

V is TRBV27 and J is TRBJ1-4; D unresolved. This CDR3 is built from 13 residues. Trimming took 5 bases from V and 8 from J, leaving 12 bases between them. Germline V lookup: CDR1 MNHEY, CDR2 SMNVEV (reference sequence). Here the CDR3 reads CASSPPPREKLFF. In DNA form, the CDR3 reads TGTGCCAGCAGTCCTCCCCCGCGGGAAAAACTGTTTTTT. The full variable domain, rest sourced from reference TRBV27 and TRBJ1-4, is EAQVTQNPRYLITVTGKKLTVTCSQNMNHEYMSWYRQDPGLGLRQIYYSMNVEVTDKGDVPEGYKVSRKEKRNFPLILESPSPNQTSLYFCASSPPPREKLFFGSGTQLSVL.

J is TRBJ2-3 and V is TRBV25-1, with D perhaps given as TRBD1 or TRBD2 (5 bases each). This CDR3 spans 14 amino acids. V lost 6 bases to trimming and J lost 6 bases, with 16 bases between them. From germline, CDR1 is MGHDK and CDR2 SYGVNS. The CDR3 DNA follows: TGTGCCAGCAGGGGGGTTGCGGTCGGGGATACGCAGTATTTT. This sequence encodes CASRGVAVGDTQYF.

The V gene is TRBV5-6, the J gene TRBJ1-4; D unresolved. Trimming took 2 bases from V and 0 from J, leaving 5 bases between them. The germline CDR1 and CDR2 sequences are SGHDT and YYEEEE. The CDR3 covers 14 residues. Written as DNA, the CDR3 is TGTGCCAGCAGCTTCATCGCAACTAATGAAAAACTGTTTTTT. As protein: CASSFIATNEKLFF.

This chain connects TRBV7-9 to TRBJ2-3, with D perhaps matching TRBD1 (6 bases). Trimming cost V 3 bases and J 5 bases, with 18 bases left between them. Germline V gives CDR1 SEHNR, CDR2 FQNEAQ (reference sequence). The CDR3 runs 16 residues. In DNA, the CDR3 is TGTGCCAGCAGCTTCACTTTTCAGGGGCGCGGAGATACGCAGTATTTT. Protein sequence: CASSFTFQGRGDTQYF. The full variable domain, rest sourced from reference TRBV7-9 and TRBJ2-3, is DTGVSQNPRHKITKRGQNVTFRCDPISEHNRLYWYRQTLGQGPEFLTYFQNEAQLEKSRLLSDRFSAERPKGSFSTLEIQRTEQGDSAMYLCASSFTFQGRGDTQYFGPGTRLTVL.

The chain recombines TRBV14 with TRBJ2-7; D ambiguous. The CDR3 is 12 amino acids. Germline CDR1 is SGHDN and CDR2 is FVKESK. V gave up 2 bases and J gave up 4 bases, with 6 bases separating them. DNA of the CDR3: TGTGCCAGCAGCCAAAGTGGTTACGAGCAGTACTTC. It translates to CASSQSGYEQYF.

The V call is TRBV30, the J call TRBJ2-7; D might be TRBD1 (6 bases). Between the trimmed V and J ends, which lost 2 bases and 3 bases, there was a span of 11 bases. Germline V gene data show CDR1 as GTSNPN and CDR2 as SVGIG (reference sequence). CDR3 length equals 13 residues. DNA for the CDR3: TGTGCCTGGAGTCGGGGACACAACTACGAGCAGTACTTC. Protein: CAWSRGHNYEQYF.

The DNA of the CDR3 is TGTGCCAGCAGGGAGGACACCAATCAGCCCCAGCATTTT. As protein: CASREDTNQPQHF. The genes are TRBV6-1 and TRBJ1-5; D might be TRBD1 (5 bases). Per the germline V gene, CDR1 is MNHNS and CDR2 is SASEGT. The V gene lost 6 bases and the J gene lost 3 bases, with 9 bases spanning the gap. CDR3 length equals 13 residues.

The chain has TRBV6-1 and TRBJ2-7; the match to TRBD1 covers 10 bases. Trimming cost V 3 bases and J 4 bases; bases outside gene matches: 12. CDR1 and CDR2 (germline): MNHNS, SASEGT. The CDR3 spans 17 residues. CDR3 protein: CASSEGTGDSPFYEQYF. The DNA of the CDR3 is TGTGCCAGCAGTGAGGGGACAGGGGACTCCCCTTTTTACGAGCAGTACTTC.

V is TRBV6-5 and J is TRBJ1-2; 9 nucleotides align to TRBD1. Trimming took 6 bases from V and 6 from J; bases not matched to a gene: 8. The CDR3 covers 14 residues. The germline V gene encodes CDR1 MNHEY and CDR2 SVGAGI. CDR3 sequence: CASRTGTGTNGYTF. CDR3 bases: TGTGCCAGCAGAACCGGGACAGGGACCAATGGCTACACCTTC.

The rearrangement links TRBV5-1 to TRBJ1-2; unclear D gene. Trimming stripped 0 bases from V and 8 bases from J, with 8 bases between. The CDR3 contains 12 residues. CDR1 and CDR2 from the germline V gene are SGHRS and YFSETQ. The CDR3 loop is CASSLDGKGYTF. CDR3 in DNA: TGCGCCAGCAGCTTGGACGGCAAGGGCTACACCTTC.

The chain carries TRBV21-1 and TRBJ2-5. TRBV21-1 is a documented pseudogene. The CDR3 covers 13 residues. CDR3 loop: CASSQGVGETQYF. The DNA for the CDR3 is TGTGCCAGCAGCCAAGGGGTGGGGGAGACCCAGTACTTC.

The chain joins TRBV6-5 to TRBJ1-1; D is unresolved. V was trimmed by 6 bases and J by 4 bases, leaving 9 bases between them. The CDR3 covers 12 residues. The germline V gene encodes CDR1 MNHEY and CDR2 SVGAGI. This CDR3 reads CASRQGGTEAFF. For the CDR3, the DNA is TGTGCCAGCAGACAAGGTGGCACTGAAGCTTTCTTT.

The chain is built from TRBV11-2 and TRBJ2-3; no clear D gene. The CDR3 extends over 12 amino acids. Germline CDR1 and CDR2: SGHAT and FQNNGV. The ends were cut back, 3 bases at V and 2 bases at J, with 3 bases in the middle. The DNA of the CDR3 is TGTGCCAGCAGCTTTCTCACAGATACGCAGTATTTT. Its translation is CASSFLTDTQYF.

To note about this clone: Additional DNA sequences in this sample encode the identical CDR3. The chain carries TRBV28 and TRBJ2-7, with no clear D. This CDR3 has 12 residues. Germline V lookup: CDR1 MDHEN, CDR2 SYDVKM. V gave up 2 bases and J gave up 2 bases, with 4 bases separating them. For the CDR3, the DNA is TGTGCCAGCAGTTTACGTGCCTACGAGCAGTACTTC. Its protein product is CASSLRAYEQYF. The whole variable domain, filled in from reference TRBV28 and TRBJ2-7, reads DVKVTQSSRYLVKRTGEKVFLECVQDMDHENMFWYRQDPGLGLRLIYFSYDVKMKEKGDIPEGYSVSREKKERFSLILESASTNQTSMYLCASSLRAYEQYFGPGTRLTVT.

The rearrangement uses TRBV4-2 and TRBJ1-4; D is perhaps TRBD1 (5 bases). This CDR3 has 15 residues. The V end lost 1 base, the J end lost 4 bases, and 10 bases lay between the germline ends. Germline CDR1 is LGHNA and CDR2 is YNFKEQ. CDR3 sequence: CASSQAGTFNEKLFF. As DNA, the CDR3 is TGTGCCAGCAGCCAAGCCGGGACTTTTAATGAAAAACTGTTTTTT.

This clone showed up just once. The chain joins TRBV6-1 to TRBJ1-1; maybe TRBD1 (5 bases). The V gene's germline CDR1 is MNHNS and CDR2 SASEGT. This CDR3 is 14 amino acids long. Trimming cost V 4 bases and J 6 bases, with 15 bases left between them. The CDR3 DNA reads TGTGCCAGCAGTGTCCAGGGTCTGTACGCTGAAGCTTTCTTT. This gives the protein CASSVQGLYAEAFF.

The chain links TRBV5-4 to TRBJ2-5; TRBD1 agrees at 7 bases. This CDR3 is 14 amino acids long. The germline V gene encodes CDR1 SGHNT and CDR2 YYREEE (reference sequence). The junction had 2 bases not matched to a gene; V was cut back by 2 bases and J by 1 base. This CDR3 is CASSFRGSQETQYF. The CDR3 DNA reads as TGTGCCAGCAGCTTCAGGGGGTCCCAAGAGACCCAGTACTTC.

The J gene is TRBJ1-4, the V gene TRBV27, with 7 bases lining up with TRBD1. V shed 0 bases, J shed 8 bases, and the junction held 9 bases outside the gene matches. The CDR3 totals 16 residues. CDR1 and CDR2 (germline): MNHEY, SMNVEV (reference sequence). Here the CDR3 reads CASSLSVGTVGEKLFF. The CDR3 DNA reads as TGTGCCAGCAGTTTATCGGTTGGGACAGTGGGGGAAAAACTGTTTTTT.

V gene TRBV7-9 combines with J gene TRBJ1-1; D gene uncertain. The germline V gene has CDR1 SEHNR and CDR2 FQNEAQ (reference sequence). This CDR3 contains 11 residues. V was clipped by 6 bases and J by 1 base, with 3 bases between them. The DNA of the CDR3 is TGTGCCAGCAGGGGGAACACTGAAGCTTTCTTT. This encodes CASRGNTEAFF.

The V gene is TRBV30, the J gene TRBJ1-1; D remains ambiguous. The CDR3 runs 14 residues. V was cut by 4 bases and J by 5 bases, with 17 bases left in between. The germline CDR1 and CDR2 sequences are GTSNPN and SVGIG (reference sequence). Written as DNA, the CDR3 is TGTGCCTGGATTTGGGCTTCCACGGGGACTGAAGCTTTCTTT. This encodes CAWIWASTGTEAFF.

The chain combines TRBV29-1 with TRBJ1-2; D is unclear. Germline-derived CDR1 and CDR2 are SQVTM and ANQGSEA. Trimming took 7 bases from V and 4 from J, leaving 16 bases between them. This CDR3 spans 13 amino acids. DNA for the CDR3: TGCAGCGCCCCATCGCCGGGTGGCTATGGCTACACCTTC. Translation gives CSAPSPGGYGYTF.

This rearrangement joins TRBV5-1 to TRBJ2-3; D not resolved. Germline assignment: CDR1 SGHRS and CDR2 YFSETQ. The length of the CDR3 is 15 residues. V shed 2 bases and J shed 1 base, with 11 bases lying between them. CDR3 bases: TGCGCCAGCAGCTTCCGAGGAGTCGGCACAGATACGCAGTATTTT. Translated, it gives CASSFRGVGTDTQYF.

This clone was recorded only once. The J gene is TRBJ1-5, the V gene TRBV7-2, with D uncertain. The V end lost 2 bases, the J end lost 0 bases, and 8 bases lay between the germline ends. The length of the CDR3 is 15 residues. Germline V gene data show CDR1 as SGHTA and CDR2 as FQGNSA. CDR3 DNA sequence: TGTGCCAGCAGCTTAATGAGCAGTAGCAATCAGCCCCAGCATTTT. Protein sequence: CASSLMSSSNQPQHF.

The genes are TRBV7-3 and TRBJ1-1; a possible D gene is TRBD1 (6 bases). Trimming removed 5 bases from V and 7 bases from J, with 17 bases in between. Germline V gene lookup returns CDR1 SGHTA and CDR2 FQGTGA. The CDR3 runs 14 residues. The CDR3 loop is CASSPTMDSLEAFF. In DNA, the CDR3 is TGTGCCAGCAGCCCGACAATGGACAGCCTTGAAGCTTTCTTT.

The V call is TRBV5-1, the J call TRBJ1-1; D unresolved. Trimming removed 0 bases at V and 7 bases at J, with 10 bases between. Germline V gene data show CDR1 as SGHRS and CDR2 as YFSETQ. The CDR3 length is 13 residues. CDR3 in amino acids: CASSLEAENEAFF. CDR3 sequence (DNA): TGCGCCAGCAGCTTGGAGGCAGAAAATGAAGCTTTCTTT.

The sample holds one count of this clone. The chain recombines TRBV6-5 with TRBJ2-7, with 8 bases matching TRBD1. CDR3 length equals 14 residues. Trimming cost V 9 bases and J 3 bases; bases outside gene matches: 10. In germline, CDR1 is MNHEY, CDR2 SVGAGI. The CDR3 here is CARGQAREGYEQYF. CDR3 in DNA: TGTGCCAGGGGACAGGCCCGAGAGGGCTACGAGCAGTACTTC.

The CDR3 coding sequence is TGTGCCAGCAGCTTAGCGTTTCGGGGCGCCTACACTGAAGCTTTCTTT. This translates into CASSLAFRGAYTEAFF. This chain uses TRBV7-2 with TRBJ1-1; the D gene is possibly TRBD1 (5 bases). Looked up from germline, CDR1 is SGHTA and CDR2 is FQGNSA. Trimming removed 0 bases from V and 3 bases from J, with 14 bases in between. This CDR3 has 16 amino acids.

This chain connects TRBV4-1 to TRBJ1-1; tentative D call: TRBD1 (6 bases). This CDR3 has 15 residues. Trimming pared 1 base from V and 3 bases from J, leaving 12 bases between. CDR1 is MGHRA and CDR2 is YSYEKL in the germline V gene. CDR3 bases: TGCGCCAGCAGCCAAGGCACAGGGTTGGACACTGAAGCTTTCTTT. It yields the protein CASSQGTGLDTEAFF.